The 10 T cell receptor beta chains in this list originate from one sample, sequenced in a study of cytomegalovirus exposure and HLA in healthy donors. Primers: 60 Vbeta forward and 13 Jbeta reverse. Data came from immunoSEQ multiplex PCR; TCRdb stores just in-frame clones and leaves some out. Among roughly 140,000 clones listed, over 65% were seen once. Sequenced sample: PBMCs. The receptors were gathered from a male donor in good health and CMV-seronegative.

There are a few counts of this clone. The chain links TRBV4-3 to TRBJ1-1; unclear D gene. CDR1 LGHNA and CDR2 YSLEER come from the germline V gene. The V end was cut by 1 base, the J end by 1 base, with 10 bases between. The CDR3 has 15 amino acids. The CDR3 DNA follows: TGCGCCAGCAGCCAAGTCTGGGCGGGGAACACTGAAGCTTTCTTT. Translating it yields CASSQVWAGNTEAFF.

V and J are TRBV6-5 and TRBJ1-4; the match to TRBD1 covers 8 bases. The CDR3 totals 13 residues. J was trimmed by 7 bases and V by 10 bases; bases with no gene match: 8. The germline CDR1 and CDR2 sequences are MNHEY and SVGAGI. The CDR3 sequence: CATRTGSSEKLFF. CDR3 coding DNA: TGTGCCACACGGACAGGGTCGAGTGAAAAACTGTTTTTT.

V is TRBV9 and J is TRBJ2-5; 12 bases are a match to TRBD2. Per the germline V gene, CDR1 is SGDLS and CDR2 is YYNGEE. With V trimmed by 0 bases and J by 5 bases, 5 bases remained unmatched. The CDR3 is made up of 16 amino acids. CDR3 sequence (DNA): TGTGCCAGCAGCGTAGGGGGACTAGCGGGTAGGGAGACCCAGTACTTC. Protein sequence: CASSVGGLAGRETQYF.

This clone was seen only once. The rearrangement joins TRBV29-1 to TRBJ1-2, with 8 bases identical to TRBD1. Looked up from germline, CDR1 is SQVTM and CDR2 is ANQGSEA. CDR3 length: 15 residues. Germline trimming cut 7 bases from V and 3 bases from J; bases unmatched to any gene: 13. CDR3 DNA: TGCAGCGCCAGAGCTCCGGACAGGGCTGACTATGGCTACACCTTC. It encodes CSARAPDRADYGYTF.

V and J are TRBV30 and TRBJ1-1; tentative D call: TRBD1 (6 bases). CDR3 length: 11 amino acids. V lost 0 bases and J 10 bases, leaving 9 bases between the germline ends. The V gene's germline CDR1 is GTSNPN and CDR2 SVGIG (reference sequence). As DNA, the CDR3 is TGTGCCTGGAGTGTCCGGGGGGCAGCTTTCTTT. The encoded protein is CAWSVRGAAFF.

Here the CDR3 reads CASSPLTAQYGYTF. DNA for the CDR3: TGTGCCAGCAGCCCTCTAACAGCCCAATATGGCTACACCTTC. This chain connects TRBV5-4 to TRBJ1-2; D is undetermined. The CDR3 consists of 14 residues. Trimming pared 4 bases from V and 5 bases from J, leaving 15 bases between. Germline V gene data show CDR1 as SGHNT and CDR2 as YYREEE (reference sequence).

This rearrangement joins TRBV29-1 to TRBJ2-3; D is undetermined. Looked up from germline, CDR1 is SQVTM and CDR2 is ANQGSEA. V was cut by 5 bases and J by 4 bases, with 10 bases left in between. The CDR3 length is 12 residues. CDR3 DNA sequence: TGCAGCGTTTCTGGGCCGGCAGATACGCAGTATTTT. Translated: CSVSGPADTQYF.

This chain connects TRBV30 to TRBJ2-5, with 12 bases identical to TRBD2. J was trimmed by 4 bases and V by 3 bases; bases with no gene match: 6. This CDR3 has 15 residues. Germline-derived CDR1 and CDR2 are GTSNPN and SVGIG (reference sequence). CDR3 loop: CAWSLGLAGSETQYF. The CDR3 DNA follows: TGTGCCTGGAGCTTGGGACTAGCGGGTTCAGAGACCCAGTACTTC. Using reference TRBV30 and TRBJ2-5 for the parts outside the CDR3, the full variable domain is SQTIHQWPATLVQPVGSPLSLECTVEGTSNPNLYWYRQAAGRGLQLLFYSVGIGQISSEVPQNLSASRPQDRQFILSSKKLLLSDSGFYLCAWSLGLAGSETQYFGPGTRLLVL.

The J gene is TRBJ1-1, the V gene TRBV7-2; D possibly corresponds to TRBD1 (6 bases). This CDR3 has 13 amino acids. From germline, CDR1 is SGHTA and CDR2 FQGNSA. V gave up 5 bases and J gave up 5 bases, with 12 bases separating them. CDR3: CASSPDTGTEAFF. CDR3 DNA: TGTGCCAGCAGCCCGGATACAGGGACTGAAGCTTTCTTT.

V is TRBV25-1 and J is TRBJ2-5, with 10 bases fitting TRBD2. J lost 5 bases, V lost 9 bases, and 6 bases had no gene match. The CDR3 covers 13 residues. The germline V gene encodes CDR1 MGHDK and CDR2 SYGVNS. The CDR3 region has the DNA TGTGCCAGTGCACTAGCGGGAAGGGAGACCCAGTACTTC. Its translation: CASALAGRETQYF.